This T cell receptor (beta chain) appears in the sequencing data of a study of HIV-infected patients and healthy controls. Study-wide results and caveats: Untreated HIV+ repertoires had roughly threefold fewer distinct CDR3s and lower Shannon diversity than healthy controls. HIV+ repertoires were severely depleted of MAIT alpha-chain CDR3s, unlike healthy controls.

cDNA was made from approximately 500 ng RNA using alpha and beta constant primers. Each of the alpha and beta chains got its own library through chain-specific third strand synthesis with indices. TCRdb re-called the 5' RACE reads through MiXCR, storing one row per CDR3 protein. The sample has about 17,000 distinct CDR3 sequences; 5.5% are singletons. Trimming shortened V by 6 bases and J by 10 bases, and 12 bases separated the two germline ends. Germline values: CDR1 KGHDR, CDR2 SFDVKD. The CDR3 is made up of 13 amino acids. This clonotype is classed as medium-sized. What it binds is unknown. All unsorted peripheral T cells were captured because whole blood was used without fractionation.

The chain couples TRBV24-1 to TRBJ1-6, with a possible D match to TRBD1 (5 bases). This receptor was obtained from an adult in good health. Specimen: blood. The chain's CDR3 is CATSPQGGSPLHF. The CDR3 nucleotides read TGTGCCACCAGTCCCCAGGGTGGCTCACCCCTCCACTTT.